The present entry profiles one T cell receptor beta chain with its context. Its target is unknown. The data derive from a study of T cell responses to AZD1222 COVID-19 vaccine. Sequencing was performed with immunoSEQ multiplex PCR; in TCRdb, only in-frame clones are kept and a portion is missing. This sample has some 150,000 clones, with 75% to 95% found just once. The CDR3 length is 15 residues. The germline gives CDR1 LNHDA, CDR2 SQIVND (reference sequence). V was pared by 10 bases and J by 4 bases, with 22 bases between. Study results and limitations: Donors in the cohort were predominantly white British and more often female, and clonal diversity was possibly underestimated. The study identified only five or six AZD1222 recipients as seropositive at baseline. An increase in Spike-specific TCR breadth and depth was observed after two AZD1222 doses. Among vaccine-associated CD4 TCRs, coverage spanned spike, with dominance at 160-218 and 743-854.

The rearrangement joins TRBV19 to TRBJ1-2; perhaps TRBD1 as D (6 bases). Source: peripheral blood, taken on day 0 of MenACWY control vaccination. This TCR came from an adult in good health. The CDR3 coding sequence is TGTGCCACCCAGGCCACACGGGGGGCAGCCTATGGCTACACCTTC. Protein product: CATQATRGAAYGYTF.